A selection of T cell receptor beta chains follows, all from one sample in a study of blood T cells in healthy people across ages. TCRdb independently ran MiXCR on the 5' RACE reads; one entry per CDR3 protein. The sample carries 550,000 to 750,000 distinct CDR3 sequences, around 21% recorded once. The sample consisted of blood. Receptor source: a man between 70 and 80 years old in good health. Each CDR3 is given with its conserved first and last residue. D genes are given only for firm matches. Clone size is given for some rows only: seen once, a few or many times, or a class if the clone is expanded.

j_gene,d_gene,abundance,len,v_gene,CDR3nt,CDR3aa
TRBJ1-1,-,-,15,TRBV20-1,TGCAGTGCTAGGTGGGGGGACGCTATGAACACTGAAGCTTTCTTT,CSARWGDAMNTEAFF
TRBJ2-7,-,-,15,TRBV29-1,TGCAGCGTTGAAACCTCGTCTGGAGCGGCCTACGAGCAGTACTTC,CSVETSSGAAYEQYF
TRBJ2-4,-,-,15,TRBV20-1,TGCAGTGCCCTACTAAGTACAGGGTCGGCAAACATTCAGTACTTC,CSALLSTGSANIQYF
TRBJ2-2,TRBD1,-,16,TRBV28,TGTGCCAGCAGTTTTATCCCCCCCGACAGGGCCGGGGAGCTGTTTTTT,CASSFIPPDRAGELFF
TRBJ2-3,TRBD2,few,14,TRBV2,TGTGCCAGCACTATAGGACTAGTTACGGATACGCAGTATTTT,CASTIGLVTDTQYF
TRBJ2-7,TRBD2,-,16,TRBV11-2,TGTGCCAGCAGCTTATTTACTAGCGGGAGCTCCTACGAGCAGTACTTC,CASSLFTSGSSYEQYF
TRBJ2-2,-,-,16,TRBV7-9,TGTGCCAGCAGCCTTCCGTCACAGGGATTCACCGGGGAGCTGTTTTTT,CASSLPSQGFTGELFF
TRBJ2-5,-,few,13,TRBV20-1,TGCAGTGCTAGCGCCCAGGGAGAAGAGACCCAGTACTTC,CSASAQGEETQYF
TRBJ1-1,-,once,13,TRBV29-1,TGCAGCGTGGGGGACGGATTGAACACTGAAGCTTTCTTT,CSVGDGLNTEAFF
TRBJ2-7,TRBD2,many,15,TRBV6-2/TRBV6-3,TGTGCCAGCAGCTACGGACTAGCGGGAGGCTACGAGCAGTACTTC,CASSYGLAGGYEQYF
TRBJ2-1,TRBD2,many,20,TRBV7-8,TGTGCCAGCAGCCCGAAGACTAGCGGGAGGGTCCCCAGCTCCTACAATGAGCAGTTCTTC,CASSPKTSGRVPSSYNEQFF
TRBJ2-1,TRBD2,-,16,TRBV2,TGTGCCAGCAGTGAGGAGGGACTAGACTGGAACAGTGAGCAGTTCTTC,CASSEEGLDWNSEQFF
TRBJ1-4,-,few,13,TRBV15,TGTGCCACCAGCAGAGAAGGGAATGAAAAACTGTTTTTT,CATSREGNEKLFF
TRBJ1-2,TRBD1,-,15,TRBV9,TGTGCCAGCAGCGTAGATCCAGGGGGCAGCTATGGCTACACCTTC,CASSVDPGGSYGYTF
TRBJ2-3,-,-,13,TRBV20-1,TGCAGTGCTAGAGGGCGGATCACAGATACGCAGTATTTT,CSARGRITDTQYF
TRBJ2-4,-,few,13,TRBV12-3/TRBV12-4,TGTGCCAGCAGTTTTCTACGCCCTATTGATCAGTACTTC,CASSFLRPIDQYF
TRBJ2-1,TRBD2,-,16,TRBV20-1,TGCAGTGCCCGTCGACTAGCGGGAGGCTCCTACAATGAGCAGTTCTTC,CSARRLAGGSYNEQFF
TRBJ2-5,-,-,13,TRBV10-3,TGTGCCATCAGCGCAGGGGCCCAAGAGACCCAGTACTTC,CAISAGAQETQYF
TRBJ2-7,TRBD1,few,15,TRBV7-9,TGTGCCAGCAGCTATCGGACAGGGTTAGGGTACGAGCAGTACTTC,CASSYRTGLGYEQYF
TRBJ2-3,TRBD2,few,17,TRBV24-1,TGTGCCACCAGTGACCCACTAGCGGGAGGTAAAGAAGATACGCAGTATTTT,CATSDPLAGGKEDTQYF
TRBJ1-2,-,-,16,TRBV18,TGTGCCAGCTCACCACCAAGTAAACGGGGTGACTATGGCTACACCTTC,CASSPPSKRGDYGYTF
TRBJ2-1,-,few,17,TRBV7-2,TGTGCCAGCAGCTCCTACCTGGGGCCGGGGGATACCAATAAGCAGTTCTTC,CASSSYLGPGDTNKQFF
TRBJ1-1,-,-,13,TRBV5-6,TGTGCCAGCAGCCCTGTGCGGGGGATTGAAGCTTTCTTT,CASSPVRGIEAFF
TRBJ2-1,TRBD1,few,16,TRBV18,TGTGCCAGCTCACGAACCCGGGACAGGGGCAATAATGAGCAGTTCTTC,CASSRTRDRGNNEQFF
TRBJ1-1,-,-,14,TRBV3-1,TGTGCCAGCAGCCAAGCGCACGAGGGCACTGAAGCTTTCTTT,CASSQAHEGTEAFF
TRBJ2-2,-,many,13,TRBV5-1,TGCGCCAGCAGCTTGGAAGGGACCGGGGAGCTGTTTTTT,CASSLEGTGELFF
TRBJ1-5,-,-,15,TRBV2,TGTGCCAGCAGTGTTGGCAGGGAGGTGAATCAGCCCCAGCATTTT,CASSVGREVNQPQHF
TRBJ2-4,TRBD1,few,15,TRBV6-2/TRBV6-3,TGTGCCAGCAGTTTCCGGGACAGCTCCAAAAACATTCAGTACTTC,CASSFRDSSKNIQYF
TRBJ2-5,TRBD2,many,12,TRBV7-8,TGTGCCAGCAGCTCGCTAGCGGGACCCCAGTACTTC,CASSSLAGPQYF
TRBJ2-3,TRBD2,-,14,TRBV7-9,TGTGCCAGCGGAATGGCGGGGGGGCAAGATACGCAGTATTTT,CASGMAGGQDTQYF
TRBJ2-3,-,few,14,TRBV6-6,TGTGCCAGCAGTTACTCAGCGTCCCCTGATACGCAGTATTTT,CASSYSASPDTQYF
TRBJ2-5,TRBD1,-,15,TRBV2,TGTGCCAGCAGCCCCGGGACAGCCTTTCAAGAGACCCAGTACTTC,CASSPGTAFQETQYF
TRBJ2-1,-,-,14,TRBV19,TGTGCCAGCAAAATAGCCGTGGGCTACAATGAGCAGTTCTTC,CASKIAVGYNEQFF
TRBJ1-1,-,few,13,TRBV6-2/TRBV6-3,TGTGCCAGCAGTTATCAGGGTACCACTGAAGCTTTCTTT,CASSYQGTTEAFF
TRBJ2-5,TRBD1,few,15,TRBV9,TGTGCCAGCAGCGTAGGAACAGGGGCTATCGAGACCCAGTACTTC,CASSVGTGAIETQYF
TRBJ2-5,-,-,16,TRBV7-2,TGTGCCAGCAGCTTAGAATCAGGCAGGATCTGGGAGACCCAGTACTTC,CASSLESGRIWETQYF
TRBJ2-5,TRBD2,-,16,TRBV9,TGTGCCAGCAGCGTAGGACTAGCGGGGCCCCAAGAGACCCAGTACTTC,CASSVGLAGPQETQYF
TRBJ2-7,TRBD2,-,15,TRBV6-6,TGTGCCAGCAGTTTGGCGGGGGGCGATTTCTACGAGCAGTACTTC,CASSLAGGDFYEQYF
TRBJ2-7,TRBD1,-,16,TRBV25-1,TGTGCCAGCAGTGATAGGAGCGGGACAGGGACCTACGAGCAGTACTTC,CASSDRSGTGTYEQYF
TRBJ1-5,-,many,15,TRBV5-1,TGCGCCAGCAGCTTGGAGGGTAATAGCAATCAGCCCCAGCATTTT,CASSLEGNSNQPQHF
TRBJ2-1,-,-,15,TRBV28,TGTGCCAGCAACTCACACAGGGCTAACTACAATGAGCAGTTCTTC,CASNSHRANYNEQFF
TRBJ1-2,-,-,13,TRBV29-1,TGCAGCGTTGGGGGAGGGTTGGCCTATGGCTACACCTTC,CSVGGGLAYGYTF
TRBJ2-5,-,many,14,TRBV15,TGTGCCACCAGCAGAGACGGGGGCGCGGAGACCCAGTACTTC,CATSRDGGAETQYF
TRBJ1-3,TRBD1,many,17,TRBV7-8,TGTGCCAGCAGCTTAGCAACACAGGGGGCCCGTGGAAACACCATATATTTT,CASSLATQGARGNTIYF
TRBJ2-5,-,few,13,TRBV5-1,TGCGCCAGCAGCTCGGACTTGATGAAGACCCAGTACTTC,CASSSDLMKTQYF
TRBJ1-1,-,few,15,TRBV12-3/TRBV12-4,TGTGCCAGCACTTTGCAGGAGGGGGGTGGAACTGAAGCTTTCTTT,CASTLQEGGGTEAFF
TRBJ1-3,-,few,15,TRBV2,TGTGCCAGCAGTGAACAGCTAAACTCTGGAAACACCATATATTTT,CASSEQLNSGNTIYF
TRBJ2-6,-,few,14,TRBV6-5,TGTGCCAGCAGTTCCATCTCTGGGGCCAACGTCCTGACTTTC,CASSSISGANVLTF
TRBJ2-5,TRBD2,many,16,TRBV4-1,TGCGCCAGCAGCCGAGGGGAGAGCGGGGGACAAGAGACCCAGTACTTC,CASSRGESGGQETQYF
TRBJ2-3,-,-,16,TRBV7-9,TGTGCCAGTAGCTTAGACGCGGAGCCGAGCACAGATACGCAGTATTTT,CASSLDAEPSTDTQYF
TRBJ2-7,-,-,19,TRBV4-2,TGTGCCAGCAGCCAAGAGGGGCACAGGGCAGGTAATAGCTCCTACGAGCAGTACTTC,CASSQEGHRAGNSSYEQYF
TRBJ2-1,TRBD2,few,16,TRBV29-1,TGCAGCGTTGAAGATCAGAGCGGGAGCTCCTACAATGAGCAGTTCTTC,CSVEDQSGSSYNEQFF
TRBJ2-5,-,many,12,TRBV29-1,TGCAGCGTTGCGGGCCAGCAAGTGACCCAGTACTTC,CSVAGQQVTQYF